This T cell receptor (beta chain) came from a study of cytomegalovirus exposure and HLA in healthy donors. Study as a whole: The study's early data release held some 85 million unique TCRs from HLA-typed donors.

With 0 bases removed from V and 7 bases from J, the gap between germline ends came to 16 bases. The CDR3 is 15 amino acids. Germline V gene lookup returns CDR1 SGDLS and CDR2 YYNGEE. It was with 60 Vbeta and 13 Jbeta primers that the PCR ran. Clones were sequenced by immunoSEQ multiplex PCR, and TCRdb holds only the in-frame ones, with some missing. Here the sample spans about 98,000 clones, approximately 80% being singletons. Material for sequencing was PBMCs. This TCR came from a female donor in good health and CMV-seropositive. The chain uses TRBV9 and TRBJ1-1, with D maybe TRBD1 (5 bases). In DNA, the CDR3 is TGTGCCAGCAGCGTAGGAGGCAGGGTTGACGGTGAAGCTTTCTTT. This codes for CASSVGGRVDGEAFF. The full variable domain, rest sourced from reference TRBV9 and TRBJ1-1, is DSGVTQTPKHLITATGQRVTLRCSPRSGDLSVYWYQQSLDQGLQFLIQYYNGEERAKGNILERFSAQQFPDLHSELNLSSLELGDSALYFCASSVGGRVDGEAFFGQGTRLTVV.